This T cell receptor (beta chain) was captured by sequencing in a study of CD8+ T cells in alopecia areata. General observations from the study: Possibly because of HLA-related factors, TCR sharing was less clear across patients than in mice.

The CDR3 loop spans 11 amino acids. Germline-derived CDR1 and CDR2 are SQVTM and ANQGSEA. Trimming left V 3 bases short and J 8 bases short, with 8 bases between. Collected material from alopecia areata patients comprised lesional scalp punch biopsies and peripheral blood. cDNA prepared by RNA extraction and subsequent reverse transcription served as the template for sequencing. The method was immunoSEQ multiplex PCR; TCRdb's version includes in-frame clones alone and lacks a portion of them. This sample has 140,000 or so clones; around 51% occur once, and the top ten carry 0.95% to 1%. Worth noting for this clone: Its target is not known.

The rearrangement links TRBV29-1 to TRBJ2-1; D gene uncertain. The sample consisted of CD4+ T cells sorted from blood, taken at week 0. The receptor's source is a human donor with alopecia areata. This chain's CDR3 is CSVDRVDEQFF. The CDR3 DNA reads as TGCAGCGTTGATCGTGTGGATGAGCAGTTCTTC.